This TCR beta chain was recovered during a study of response to subunit inactivated influenza vaccine. The CDR3 is 14 amino acids. The ends lost 7 bases at V and 9 bases at J; junction bases unmatched: 7. The germline V gene has CDR1 MNHNS and CDR2 SASEGT. Concerning this clonotype itself: Antigen unknown.

Overall study findings and caveats: The authors suggested that every seasonal influenza vaccination recruits few new T cells.

TCRdb processed the RT-PCR reads anew with MiXCR; each CDR3 protein has one entry. This sample has hundreds of thousands of distinct CDR3 sequences, with 25% found just once. The specimen comprised CD4+ T cells sorted from PBMCs, sampled roughly 5 days after vaccination. The sequence came from a man over 45 who received an inactivated influenza vaccine. The V gene is TRBV6-1, the J gene TRBJ1-6; 9 bases agree with TRBD1. CDR3 DNA sequence: TGTGCCAGCACCCAGGGACAGGGAACTTCACCCCTCCACTTT. Amino acid sequence: CASTQGQGTSPLHF.